The 23 T cell receptor beta chains below come from one sample, sequenced in a study of graft-versus-host responses after intestinal transplantation. Their recognized antigens are unknown. Generated by immunoSEQ multiplex PCR, the TCRdb table keeps only in-frame clones and is missing some. The table shows approximately 99,000 clones, with around 93% occurring only once. Sequences were derived from unstimulated CD8+ T cells sorted from spleen or lymph node cells, sampled before transplant. These TCRs come from a human donor who was the organ donor for an intestinal transplant.

The chain is built from TRBV7-9 and TRBJ2-7; D is undetermined. V was clipped by 5 bases and J by 6 bases, with 17 bases between them. The CDR3 contains 14 residues. From germline, CDR1 is SEHNR and CDR2 FQNEAQ (reference sequence). The chain's CDR3 is CASSDLAAPSEQYF. The CDR3 nucleotides are TGTGCCAGCAGCGACCTCGCGGCGCCCTCCGAGCAGTACTTC.

V gene TRBV7-8 combines with J gene TRBJ1-1; TRBD1 matches 9 bases. V was clipped by 5 bases and J by 3 bases; unmatched bases: 13. Germline V gene sequence: CDR1 SGHVS, CDR2 FQNEAQ. CDR3 length: 17 residues. CDR3 sequence: CASSNYITGDRDTEAFF. Here the CDR3 DNA reads TGTGCCAGCAGCAATTATATTACAGGGGACAGGGACACTGAAGCTTTCTTT.

The V gene is TRBV6-1, the J gene TRBJ2-7, with D maybe TRBD1 (5 bases). This CDR3 is built from 14 residues. In germline, CDR1 is MNHNS, CDR2 SASEGT. Between the trimmed V and J ends, which lost 3 bases and 2 bases, there was a span of 11 bases. DNA of the CDR3: TGTGCCAGCAGTGAGTTGGGGCAGACCTACGAGCAGTACTTC. Protein: CASSELGQTYEQYF.

This clone was detected once. The chain has TRBV13 and TRBJ2-7, with D possibly being TRBD1 (5 bases). CDR1 is PRHDT and CDR2 is FYEKMQ in the germline V gene (reference sequence). V was trimmed by 4 bases and J by 4 bases, leaving 8 bases between them. The CDR3 spans 12 residues. The DNA of the CDR3 is TGTGCCAGCAGCTCCAGGGAATACGAGCAGTACTTC. Protein sequence: CASSSREYEQYF.

In regard to this clone: Mismatch with germline at one junction end may stem from a read error. The chain employs TRBV4-1 and TRBJ1-2; no firm D call. The CDR3 has 15 amino acids. The germline CDR1 and CDR2 sequences are MGHRA and YSYEKL. The CDR3 DNA follows: TGCACCAGCAGCCAAGATTGGTTTGTGGAGTTTGGCTACACCTTC. It is translated as CTSSQDWFVEFGYTF.

Only a few counts were recorded for this clone. This chain uses TRBV5-4 with TRBJ2-1, with 12 bases lining up with TRBD2. The junction had 3 bases not matched to a gene; V was cut back by 0 bases and J by 8 bases. The CDR3 spans 15 residues. Germline-derived CDR1 and CDR2 are SGHNT and YYREEE (reference sequence). The CDR3 is CASSLGLAGVDEQFF. CDR3 sequence (DNA): TGTGCCAGCAGCTTGGGACTAGCGGGAGTCGATGAGCAGTTCTTC.

The chain uses TRBV19 and TRBJ2-7, with 7 bases aligning to TRBD2. The CDR3 extends over 15 amino acids. Germline CDR1 reads LNHDA; CDR2 reads SQIVND (reference sequence). V was pared by 1 base and J by 0 bases, with 3 bases of the junction left unmatched. CDR3 loop: CASSIVSGGSYEQYF. The DNA of the CDR3 is TGTGCCAGTAGTATAGTTTCGGGAGGCTCCTACGAGCAGTACTTC.

The chain is built from TRBV19 and TRBJ1-3; D possibly corresponds to TRBD1 (6 bases). CDR3 length: 14 residues. Per the germline V gene, CDR1 is LNHDA and CDR2 is SQIVND (reference sequence). The V end was cut by 8 bases, the J end by 4 bases, with 15 bases between. This CDR3 reads CASGWTAEGNTIYF. CDR3 sequence (DNA): TGTGCCAGTGGCTGGACAGCTGAGGGAAACACCATATATTTT.

J is TRBJ2-1 and V is TRBV7-9; 7 bases agree with TRBD2. The CDR3 is 15 amino acids. With 5 bases clipped from V and 3 bases from J, the junction kept 7 bases outside the gene matches. Germline V gene lookup returns CDR1 SEHNR and CDR2 FQNEAQ (reference sequence). The CDR3 loop reads CASSASGTIYNEQFF. The CDR3, as DNA: TGTGCCAGCAGCGCGAGCGGGACTATCTACAATGAGCAGTTCTTC.

CDR3 region: CASSTGLAGGLSETQYF. CDR3 nucleotide sequence: TGTGCCAGCAGCACCGGACTAGCGGGGGGTCTCAGCGAGACCCAGTACTTC. The chain recombines TRBV5-4 with TRBJ2-5, with 14 bases fitting TRBD2. CDR1 is SGHNT, CDR2 YYREEE, per germline (reference sequence). The CDR3 sequence is 17 residues long. V shed 4 bases, J shed 5 bases, and the junction held 10 bases outside the gene matches.

The gene calls are TRBV11-2 and TRBJ1-1; 10 bases are shared with TRBD1. The length of the CDR3 is 14 residues. J gave up 4 bases and V 5 bases, and 4 bases lay outside the gene matches. Germline V gene data show CDR1 as SGHAT and CDR2 as FQNNGV. The CDR3 sequence: CASSLGQGGTEAFF. The DNA of the CDR3 is TGTGCCAGCAGCCTCGGACAGGGGGGCACTGAAGCTTTCTTT.

This chain links TRBV29-1 with TRBJ1-2; D unclear. The V end lost 3 bases, the J end lost 12 bases, and 14 bases lay between the germline ends. CDR1 is SQVTM and CDR2 is ANQGSEA in the germline V gene. The CDR3 contains 11 residues. Here the CDR3 reads CSVDLPLNHTF. CDR3 bases: TGCAGCGTTGATCTACCACTTAATCACACCTTC.

This clone has a single count. V usage is TRBV4-1 and J usage is TRBJ2-1; 9 bases fit TRBD2. J was trimmed by 8 bases and V by 5 bases; bases with no gene match: 4. CDR1 and CDR2 (germline): MGHRA, YSYEKL. The CDR3 is 13 residues long. CDR3 sequence reads: CASSAGGPDEQFF. Here the CDR3 DNA reads TGCGCCAGCAGCGCGGGGGGGCCCGATGAGCAGTTCTTC.

The chain couples TRBV7-9 to TRBJ2-3; 12 bases are a match to TRBD2. J was trimmed by 0 bases and V by 0 bases; bases with no gene match: 7. Germline loops: CDR1 SEHNR, CDR2 FQNEAQ (reference sequence). This CDR3 is built from 19 residues. DNA for the CDR3: TGTGCCAGCAGCTTAGCGTTTCTAGCGGGGGGGGCTAGCACAGATACGCAGTATTTT. It is translated as CASSLAFLAGGASTDTQYF.

The V and J genes are TRBV5-1 and TRBJ1-1; a weak D match, TRBD1 (5 bases). Per the germline V gene, CDR1 is SGHRS and CDR2 is YFSETQ. The ends were cut back, 3 bases at V and 8 bases at J, with 11 bases in the middle. The CDR3 spans 12 residues. Here the CDR3 DNA reads TGCGCCAGCAGCTACATGGCAGGGGAAGCTTTCTTT. Translating it yields CASSYMAGEAFF.

V is TRBV6-6 and J is TRBJ2-1; 8 bases match TRBD2. CDR1 is MNHNY and CDR2 is SVGAGI in the germline V gene (reference sequence). After removal of 6 bases from V and 7 bases from J, the junction contained 14 bases not matched to a gene. CDR3 size: 16 residues. The CDR3: CASSPVAGRPGNEQFF. The CDR3 DNA is TGTGCCAGCAGCCCTGTAGCGGGGAGGCCGGGTAATGAGCAGTTCTTC.

The chain uses TRBV5-1 and TRBJ2-7; 9 bases align to TRBD2. This CDR3 comprises 15 residues. V lost 4 bases to trimming and J lost 4 bases; unmatched junction nucleotides: 9. Germline V CDR1 and CDR2: SGHRS, YFSETQ. The CDR3 spells CASSPLVAGVYEQYF. DNA of the CDR3: TGCGCCAGCAGCCCCTTGGTAGCGGGAGTGTACGAGCAGTACTTC.

This clone has just one count. The CDR3 spells CATSRGTTGGSYEQYF. The DNA for the CDR3 is TGTGCCACCAGCAGAGGCACAACGGGAGGTTCCTACGAGCAGTACTTC. This chain uses TRBV15 with TRBJ2-7, with TRBD2 identical over 7 bases. Trimming removed 1 base from V and 1 base from J; junction bases left unmatched: 7. The CDR3 has 16 amino acids. Germline V gene data show CDR1 as LNHNV and CDR2 as YYDKDF (reference sequence).

The chain combines TRBV28 with TRBJ2-6, with a weak D call TRBD2 (6 bases). V lost 0 bases to trimming and J lost 1 base, with 16 bases between them. Germline CDR1 reads MDHEN; CDR2 reads SYDVKM. This CDR3 contains 19 residues. The CDR3 protein is CASSLCPLIGGSGANVLTF. DNA for the CDR3: TGTGCCAGCAGTTTATGCCCATTAATAGGAGGGTCTGGGGCCAACGTCCTGACTTTC.

The gene calls are TRBV4-1 and TRBJ1-1, with D unresolved. Germline CDR1 is MGHRA and CDR2 is YSYEKL. The V end was cut by 2 bases, the J end by 1 base, with 14 bases between. The CDR3 sequence is 16 residues long. CDR3 nucleotides: TGCGCCAGCAGCCAATTGCACCGAGGGAAGAACACTGAAGCTTTCTTT. Amino acids: CASSQLHRGKNTEAFF.

The rearrangement joins TRBV5-1 to TRBJ1-2; TRBD1 matches 8 bases. V lost 3 bases to trimming and J lost 2 bases; unmatched junction nucleotides: 6. From germline, CDR1 is SGHRS and CDR2 YFSETQ. This CDR3 comprises 15 residues. The CDR3 bases are TGCGCCAGCAGCTCAAGGACAGGGTGGAACTATGGCTACACCTTC. Amino acids: CASSSRTGWNYGYTF.

This clone was detected once. This chain links TRBV9 with TRBJ1-2; no firm D call. The CDR3 totals 15 residues. V was pared by 3 bases and J by 0 bases, with 12 bases between. The germline V gene has CDR1 SGDLS and CDR2 YYNGEE. The CDR3 here is CASSATGNANYGYTF. CDR3 sequence (DNA): TGTGCCAGCAGCGCGACCGGGAATGCTAACTATGGCTACACCTTC.

The V gene is TRBV7-9, the J gene TRBJ2-6; D gene unclear. The CDR3 is made up of 14 amino acids. The V and J ends lost 1 base and 2 bases respectively, with 3 bases between them. CDR1 and CDR2 (germline): SEHNR, FQNEAQ (reference sequence). This chain's CDR3 is CASSLVTGANVLTF. For the CDR3, the DNA is TGTGCCAGCAGCTTAGTTACTGGGGCCAACGTCCTGACTTTC.